Described below is a single T cell receptor (beta chain) sequence and its context. Antigen: not known. PCR was performed using 60 Vbeta and 13 Jbeta primers. Sequencing used immunoSEQ multiplex PCR; TCRdb keeps in-frame clones, though not all of them. The table shows more than 100,000 clones, with 50% to 75% occurring only once. This sample was taken from a study of cytomegalovirus exposure and HLA in healthy donors. Overall study results and limits: Most likely, a cluster of highly shared sequence variants arose as a sequencing artifact. In a later analysis, at a false discovery rate of 0.05, under 20,000 TCR beta sequences were associated with HLA alleles. TCR beta V- and J-gene trimming was later associated with a missense DCLRE1C variant. Highest at DRB1 and lowest at HLA-C, TCR association rates differed among HLA loci in a later analysis.

The CDR3 has 19 amino acids. CDR1 is SGHDT and CDR2 is YYEEEE in the germline V gene. Trimming cost V 1 base and J 0 bases, with 23 bases left between them. This clonotype was obtained from a woman aged 40 to 55 in good health and CMV-seronegative. The V call is TRBV5-6, the J call TRBJ2-7; D might be TRBD1 (6 bases). The material sequenced was PBMCs. The CDR3 reads CASSLNPPGAASSSYEQYF. The DNA of the CDR3 is TGTGCCAGCAGCTTGAATCCCCCAGGGGCGGCTTCCAGCTCCTACGAGCAGTACTTC.